This record concerns one T cell receptor (beta chain) sequence. Its target is unknown. The source of the sample is a study of a mutant IDH1 vaccine in newly diagnosed glioma. Background on the study: Previous treatment comprised radiotherapy, temozolomide, or both, mostly both. General study results and limits: The study observed vaccine-induced immune responses in roughly 93% of patients.

The repertoire was sequenced with immunoSEQ multiplex PCR; TCRdb's copy has only in-frame clones and lacks some. The sample carries over 45,000 clones, 75% recorded once. Stated time point: week 47, end of study. A single vaccine dose contained 300 ug of mutant IDH1 20-mer peptide, and topical imiquimod was used with it. Diagnosis in the donors showed new WHO grade 3 or 4 astrocytomas that were IDH1-mutant and ATRX-lost. The V end was cut by 10 bases, the J end by 6 bases, with 15 bases between. Germline CDR1 SNHLY, CDR2 FYNNEI. The CDR3 sequence is 12 residues long. Source: PBMCs, taken from a glioma patient whose treatment included an IDH1 peptide vaccine. The receptor comes from a man aged 50 or older with glioma. The chain is built from TRBV2 and TRBJ1-1; D unclear. The CDR3 reads CATGGLLSEAFF. CDR3 DNA sequence: TGTGCCACCGGAGGGCTACTCTCTGAAGCTTTCTTT.